The 18 T cell receptor beta chains given below trace back to one sample, sequenced in a study of blood T cell repertoires in COVID-19. Only in-frame clones appear in the TCRdb table, and some are missing; sequencing was by immunoSEQ multiplex PCR. The table shows 70,000 to 75,000 clones, with roughly nine tenths occurring only once. The specimen was peripheral blood. The receptors derive from a woman in her late teens or twenties with acute or convalescent COVID-19.

The chain combines TRBV11-2 with TRBJ2-7; 8 bases agree with TRBD2. This CDR3 is 16 amino acids long. J gave up 2 bases and V 0 bases, and 6 bases lay outside the gene matches. The germline V gene has CDR1 SGHAT and CDR2 FQNNGV. CDR3 bases: TGTGCCAGCAGCTTAGAGGAAACTAGCGGAACCTACGAGCAGTACTTC. It specifies CASSLEETSGTYEQYF.

The chain is built from TRBV12-3 or TRBV12-4 and TRBJ2-5; a weak D match, TRBD2 (6 bases). V was pared by 6 bases and J by 5 bases, with 13 bases between. This CDR3 has 13 amino acids. DNA for the CDR3: TGTGCCAGCAGCTGGGGGGTCCGGGAGACCCAGTACTTC. This encodes CASSWGVRETQYF.

The gene calls are TRBV28 and TRBJ2-3; TRBD2 matches 7 bases. This CDR3 region has 17 residues. Germline CDR1 is MDHEN and CDR2 is SYDVKM. Unmatched junction bases numbered 10, after V lost 2 bases and J lost 2 bases. Here the CDR3 reads CASSLPWGGEDTDTQYF. As DNA, the CDR3 is TGTGCCAGCAGTTTACCCTGGGGGGGGGAAGACACAGATACGCAGTATTTT. Complete variable domain (other parts from reference TRBV28 and TRBJ2-3): DVKVTQSSRYLVKRTGEKVFLECVQDMDHENMFWYRQDPGLGLRLIYFSYDVKMKEKGDIPEGYSVSREKKERFSLILESASTNQTSMYLCASSLPWGGEDTDTQYFGPGTRLTVL.

The rearrangement joins TRBV12-3 or TRBV12-4 to TRBJ2-1; D possibly corresponds to TRBD1 (5 bases). The length of the CDR3 is 13 residues. Trimming removed 1 base from V and 6 bases from J, with 7 bases in between. The CDR3 here is CASSLGRVNEQFF. The CDR3 bases are TGTGCCAGCAGTTTAGGCAGGGTCAATGAGCAGTTCTTC.

V is TRBV25-1 and J is TRBJ1-5, with D possibly matching TRBD1 (5 bases). V was shortened by 5 bases and J by 0 bases, with 8 bases between the two germline ends. The CDR3 extends over 14 amino acids. Germline V CDR1 and CDR2: MGHDK, SYGVNS. The CDR3 here is CASSRDSSNQPQHF. The CDR3 DNA reads TGTGCCAGCAGTCGGGACTCTAGCAATCAGCCCCAGCATTTT. Full variable domain (missing parts from reference TRBV25-1 and TRBJ1-5): EADIYQTPRYLVIGTGKKITLECSQTMGHDKMYWYQQDPGMELHLIHYSYGVNSTEKGDLSSESTVSRIRTEHFPLTLESARPSHTSQYLCASSRDSSNQPQHFGDGTRLSIL.

This clone was seen a few times. The chain recombines TRBV30 with TRBJ2-7, with TRBD2 matching 9 bases. Germline-derived CDR1 and CDR2 are GTSNPN and SVGIG (reference sequence). CDR3 length equals 13 residues. With V trimmed by 8 bases and J by 4 bases, 9 bases remained unmatched. The CDR3 protein is CAATTSGRYEQYF. The CDR3 DNA follows: TGTGCCGCCACCACTAGCGGGCGATACGAGCAGTACTTC.

This sequence joins TRBV5-1 and TRBJ1-1; TRBD1 agrees at 9 bases. Germline lookup yields CDR1 SGHRS and CDR2 YFSETQ. V shed 4 bases, J shed 4 bases, and the junction held 8 bases outside the gene matches. The length of the CDR3 is 15 residues. DNA of the CDR3: TGCGCCAGCAGCGTAGACAGGGGGTTGGGCACTGAAGCTTTCTTT. It translates to CASSVDRGLGTEAFF.

This chain uses TRBV6-5 with TRBJ2-7; 8 bases line up with TRBD1. Germline V gives CDR1 MNHEY, CDR2 SVGAGI. V trimming: 2 bases; J trimming: 4 bases; junction bases outside the gene matches: 10. The CDR3 consists of 16 residues. In DNA form, the CDR3 reads TGTGCCAGCAGTTACGCCTCGGGACAGGTGGGGTACGAGCAGTACTTC. It is translated as CASSYASGQVGYEQYF.

This clone was observed a few times. This chain uses TRBV5-6 with TRBJ2-1; 10 nucleotides match TRBD2. Germline V gives CDR1 SGHDT, CDR2 YYEEEE. Trimming took 5 bases from V and 4 from J; bases not matched to a gene: 6. The CDR3 has 15 residues. The CDR3 region has the DNA TGTGCCAGCAGTGAAGCGGGAGGGCCGTACAATGAGCAGTTCTTC. Translation gives CASSEAGGPYNEQFF.

This sequence joins TRBV18 and TRBJ2-3; 14 bases agree with TRBD2. Germline V gene sequence: CDR1 KGHSH, CDR2 LQKENI. With V trimmed by 8 bases and J by 0 bases, 10 bases remained unmatched. The CDR3 runs 18 residues. CDR3 DNA sequence: TGTGCCAGCACCCGAAGACTAGCGGGGGGGGCTAGCACAGATACGCAGTATTTT. Translating it yields CASTRRLAGGASTDTQYF. The complete variable domain, with remaining parts taken from reference TRBV18 and TRBJ2-3, reads NAGVMQNPRHLVRRRGQEARLRCSPMKGHSHVYWYRQLPEEGLKFMVYLQKENIIDESGMPKERFSAEFPKEGPSILRIQQVVRGDSAAYFCASTRRLAGGASTDTQYFGPGTRLTVL.

The chain couples TRBV4-2 to TRBJ1-4; 7 nucleotides line up with TRBD1. The CDR3 contains 15 residues. From germline, CDR1 is LGHNA and CDR2 YNFKEQ. V lost 0 bases to trimming and J lost 7 bases; unmatched junction nucleotides: 5. The CDR3 reads CASSQDTGVGEKLFF. As DNA, the CDR3 is TGTGCCAGCAGCCAAGATACAGGGGTTGGTGAAAAACTGTTTTTT.

The chain employs TRBV4-1 and TRBJ2-4; D may be TRBD1 (5 bases). The germline V gene has CDR1 MGHRA and CDR2 YSYEKL. The CDR3 spans 15 residues. Trimming removed 0 bases from V and 3 bases from J, with 9 bases in between. The DNA for the CDR3 is TGCGCCAGCAGCCAAGACGCAGGGTTCAAAAACATTCAGTACTTC. It encodes CASSQDAGFKNIQYF.

This chain uses TRBV19 with TRBJ2-1, with D possibly matching TRBD2 (6 bases). V was shortened by 4 bases and J by 8 bases, with 33 bases between the two germline ends. CDR3 length: 20 amino acids. Germline V gene data show CDR1 as LNHDA and CDR2 as SQIVND (reference sequence). In DNA, the CDR3 is TGTGCCAGTAGTACGAATCGACCGGGGGAACAGACACTGCACACGGATGAGCAGTTCTTC. Translating gives CASSTNRPGEQTLHTDEQFF.

The gene calls are TRBV2 and TRBJ2-3; D is perhaps TRBD1 (7 bases). V lost 3 bases and J 1 base, leaving 14 bases between the germline ends. The CDR3 runs 16 residues. In germline, CDR1 is SNHLY, CDR2 FYNNEI. CDR3 in amino acids: CASSEEGAPGTDTQYF. As DNA, the CDR3 is TGTGCCAGCAGTGAGGAGGGGGCGCCCGGCACAGATACGCAGTATTTT.

The chain has TRBV18 and TRBJ2-3, with D unclear. CDR1 KGHSH and CDR2 LQKENI come from the germline V gene. This CDR3 has 12 residues. The germline V and J ends were trimmed by 5 bases and 2 bases, with 5 bases remaining between them. The CDR3 coding sequence is TGTGCCAGCTCAAGCGACACAGATACGCAGTATTTT. Residues: CASSSDTDTQYF.

The chain joins TRBV4-3 to TRBJ1-1, with D possibly TRBD1 on 6 matching bases. This CDR3 is built from 16 residues. The V and J ends lost 0 bases and 2 bases respectively, with 13 bases between them. CDR1 is LGHNA, CDR2 YSLEER, per germline. The CDR3 DNA reads TGCGCCAGCAGCCAAGATGGACAGCTTCCCAACACTGAAGCTTTCTTT. Translating gives CASSQDGQLPNTEAFF.

The genes are TRBV7-2 and TRBJ2-7; TRBD1 matches at 8 bases. Germline lookup yields CDR1 SGHTA and CDR2 FQGNSA. The CDR3 is 15 residues long. V shed 5 bases and J 0 bases; nucleotides not matched to a gene: 6. The CDR3 coding sequence is TGTGCCAGCAGCAAGGACAGGGCCCCCTCCTACGAGCAGTACTTC. Protein sequence: CASSKDRAPSYEQYF.

In its sample, this clone was seen once. The genes are TRBV6-1 and TRBJ1-4, with 9 bases matching TRBD1. The CDR3 is made up of 16 amino acids. V lost 1 base and J lost 7; bases outside the gene matches: 7. The germline V gene has CDR1 MNHNS and CDR2 SASEGT. The CDR3 bases are TGTGCCAGCAGTGAAGACCGGGGGACAGGGTCTGAAAAACTGTTTTTT. It specifies CASSEDRGTGSEKLFF.